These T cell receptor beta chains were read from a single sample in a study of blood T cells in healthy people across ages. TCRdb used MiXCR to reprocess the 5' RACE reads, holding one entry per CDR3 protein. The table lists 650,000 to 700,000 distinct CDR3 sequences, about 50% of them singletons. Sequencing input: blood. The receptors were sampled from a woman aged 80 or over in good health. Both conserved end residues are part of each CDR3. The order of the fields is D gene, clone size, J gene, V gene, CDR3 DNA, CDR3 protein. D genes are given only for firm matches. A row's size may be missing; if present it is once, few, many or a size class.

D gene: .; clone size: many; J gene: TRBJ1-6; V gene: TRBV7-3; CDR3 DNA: TGTGCCAGCATCGGGAGTCCGCCGAGCTCCTATAATTCACCCCTCCACTTT; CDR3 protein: CASIGSPPSSYNSPLHF
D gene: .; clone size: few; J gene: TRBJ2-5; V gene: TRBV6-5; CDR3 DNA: TGTGCCAGCAGCCGCCCAGGCAGGGAAGAGACCCAGTACTTC; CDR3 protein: CASSRPGREETQYF
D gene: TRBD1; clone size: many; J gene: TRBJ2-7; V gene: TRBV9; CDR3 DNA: TGTGCCAGCACAATAGACGTGGGGACAGGGGGCGCCGAGCAGTACTTC; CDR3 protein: CASTIDVGTGGAEQYF
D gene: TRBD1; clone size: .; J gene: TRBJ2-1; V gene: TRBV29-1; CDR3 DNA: TGCAGTGGGACAGTCGCAGAGACCCAGTTCTTC; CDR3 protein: CSGTVAETQFF
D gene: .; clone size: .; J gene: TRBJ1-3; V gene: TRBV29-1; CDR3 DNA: TGCAGCGTTGTAAACACAGGGCATGGAAACACCATATATTTT; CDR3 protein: CSVVNTGHGNTIYF
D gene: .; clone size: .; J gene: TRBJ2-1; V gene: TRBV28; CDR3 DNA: TGTGCCAGCAGTTTGTCGCGGGTGGTTGAGCAGTTCTTC; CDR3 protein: CASSLSRVVEQFF
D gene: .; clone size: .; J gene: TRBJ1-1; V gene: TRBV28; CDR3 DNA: TGTGCCAGCAGCTCTTTCACCGATGAAGCTTTCTTT; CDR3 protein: CASSSFTDEAFF
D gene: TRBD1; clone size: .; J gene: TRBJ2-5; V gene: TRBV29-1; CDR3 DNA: TGCAGCGTTGATACGGGAACAGGGGTCGGAGAGACCCAGTACTTC; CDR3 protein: CSVDTGTGVGETQYF
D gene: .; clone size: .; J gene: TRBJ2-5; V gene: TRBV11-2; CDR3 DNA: TGTGCCAGCAGTACAGGGTCGGCACAAGAGACCCAGTACTTC; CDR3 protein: CASSTGSAQETQYF
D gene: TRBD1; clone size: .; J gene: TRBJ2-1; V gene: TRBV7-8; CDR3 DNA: TGTGCCAGCAGCTTAGGTGCGGCAGGGGGCGGGAATGAGCAGTTCTTC; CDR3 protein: CASSLGAAGGGNEQFF
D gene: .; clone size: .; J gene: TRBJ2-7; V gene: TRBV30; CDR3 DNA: TGTGCCTGGAGCGGTACGGGACGGTCCTACGAGCAGTACTTC; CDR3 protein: CAWSGTGRSYEQYF
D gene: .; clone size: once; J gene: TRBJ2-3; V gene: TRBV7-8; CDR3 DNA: TGTGCCAGCAGCTTTATTCGGGATACGCAGTATTTT; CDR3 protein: CASSFIRDTQYF
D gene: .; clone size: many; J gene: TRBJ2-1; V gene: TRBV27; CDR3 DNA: TGTGCCAGCAGTTTTCTACCAGCGGGTTCCTACAATGAGCAGTTCTTC; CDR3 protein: CASSFLPAGSYNEQFF
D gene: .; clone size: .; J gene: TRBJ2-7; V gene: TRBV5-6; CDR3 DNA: TGTGCCAGCAGCTTGGGGCAGGCCAACCACGAGCAGTACTTC; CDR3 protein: CASSLGQANHEQYF
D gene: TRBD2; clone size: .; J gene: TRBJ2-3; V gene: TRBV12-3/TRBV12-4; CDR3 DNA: TGTGCCAGCAGTTTTGAAGACTTCGGGAGGGAGAGGAGGGATACGCAGTATTTT; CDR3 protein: CASSFEDFGRERRDTQYF
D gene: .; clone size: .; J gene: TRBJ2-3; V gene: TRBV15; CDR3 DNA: TGTGCCACCAGCAGAGATGGGACCCGCACAGATACGCAGTATTTT; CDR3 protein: CATSRDGTRTDTQYF
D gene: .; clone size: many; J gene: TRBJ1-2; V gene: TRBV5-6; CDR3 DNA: TGTGCCAGCAGCCCGTTCACGGGGAGCGGCTACACCTTC; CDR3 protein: CASSPFTGSGYTF
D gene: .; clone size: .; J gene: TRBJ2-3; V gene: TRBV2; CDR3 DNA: TGTGCCAGCAGTGAAGTGGGGCAGGGCACAGATACGCAGTATTTT; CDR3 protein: CASSEVGQGTDTQYF
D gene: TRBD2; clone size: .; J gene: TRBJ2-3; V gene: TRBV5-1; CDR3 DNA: TGCGCCAGCAGCCCGCTACCACTAGCGGGGGGCACAGATACGCAGTATTTT; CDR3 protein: CASSPLPLAGGTDTQYF
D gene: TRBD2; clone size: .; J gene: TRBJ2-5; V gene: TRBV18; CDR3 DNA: TGTGCCAGCTCACCAACCGTCGGACTAGCGGGAGGGGAAGAGACCCAGTACTTC; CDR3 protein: CASSPTVGLAGGEETQYF
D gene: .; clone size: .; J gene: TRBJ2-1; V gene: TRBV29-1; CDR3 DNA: TGCAGCGTTGTCACCGATGAGCAGTTCTTC; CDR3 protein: CSVVTDEQFF
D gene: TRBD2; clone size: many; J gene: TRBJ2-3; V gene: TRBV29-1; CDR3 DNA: TGCAGCGCAGGGAGGGGTGTAGGGCCTAGTACGCAGTATTTT; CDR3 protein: CSAGRGVGPSTQYF
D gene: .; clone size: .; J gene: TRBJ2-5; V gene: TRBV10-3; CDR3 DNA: TGTGCCATCAGTGAGCCCGCGGGACAAGAGACCCAGTACTTC; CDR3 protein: CAISEPAGQETQYF
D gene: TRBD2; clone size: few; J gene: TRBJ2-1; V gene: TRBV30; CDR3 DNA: TGTGCCTGGACTAGCGGGAGAATTTTGAATGAGCAGTTCTTC; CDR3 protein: CAWTSGRILNEQFF
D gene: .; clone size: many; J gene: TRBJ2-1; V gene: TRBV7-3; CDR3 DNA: TGTGCCAGCTCCCCTGGGAACAATGAGCAGTTCTTC; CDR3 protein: CASSPGNNEQFF
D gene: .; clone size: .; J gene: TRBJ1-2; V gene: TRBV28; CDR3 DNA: TGTGCCAGCAGTTCCGGACCCGGTGGTCGTGGCTACACCTTC; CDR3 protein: CASSSGPGGRGYTF
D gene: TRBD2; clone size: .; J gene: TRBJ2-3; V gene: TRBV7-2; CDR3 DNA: TGTGCCAGCAGCCCCGGACTAGCGGGAGTGGCCGATACGCAGTATTTT; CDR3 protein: CASSPGLAGVADTQYF
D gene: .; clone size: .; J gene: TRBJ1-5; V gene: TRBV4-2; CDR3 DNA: TGTGCCAGCAGCCAAGAGAGGTTGGGACATCAGCCCCAGCATTTT; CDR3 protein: CASSQERLGHQPQHF
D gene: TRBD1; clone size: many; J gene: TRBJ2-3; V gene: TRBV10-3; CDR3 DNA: TGTGCCATCAGAGAAGGACAGGGCTCAGATACGCAGTATTTT; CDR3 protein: CAIREGQGSDTQYF
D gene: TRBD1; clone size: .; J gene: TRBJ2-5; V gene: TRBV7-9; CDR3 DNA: TGTGCCAGCAGCCCCCCGGGACAGGGGGCCCTACTACAAGAGACCCAGTACTTC; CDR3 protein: CASSPPGQGALLQETQYF
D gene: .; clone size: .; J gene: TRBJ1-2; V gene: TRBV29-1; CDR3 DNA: TGCAGCGGCCGAGAGAACTATGGCTACACCTTC; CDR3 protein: CSGRENYGYTF
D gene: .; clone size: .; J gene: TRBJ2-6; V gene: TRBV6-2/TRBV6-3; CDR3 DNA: TGTGCCAGCAGCGTGATGGGCTCTGGGGCCAACGTCCTGACTTTC; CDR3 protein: CASSVMGSGANVLTF
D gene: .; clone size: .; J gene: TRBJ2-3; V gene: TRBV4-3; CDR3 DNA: TGCGCCAGCAGCCAAGATCGGGTCGGGGAGGGGGGCACAGATACGCAGTATTTT; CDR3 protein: CASSQDRVGEGGTDTQYF
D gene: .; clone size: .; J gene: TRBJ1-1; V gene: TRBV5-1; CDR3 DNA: TGCGCCAGCAGCTTCGGGCCGGCTAAAGCGCCGAACACTGAAGCTTTCTTT; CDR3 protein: CASSFGPAKAPNTEAFF
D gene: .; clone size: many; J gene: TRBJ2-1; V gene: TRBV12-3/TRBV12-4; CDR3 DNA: TGTGCCAGCAGTTTTGGGCCATCATTGGATGAGCAGTTCTTC; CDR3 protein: CASSFGPSLDEQFF
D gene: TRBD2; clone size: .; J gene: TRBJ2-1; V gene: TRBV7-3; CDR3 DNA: TGTGCCAGCAGCTTGGGCGGGGGGCGTCCTGAGCAGTTCTTC; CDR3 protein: CASSLGGGRPEQFF
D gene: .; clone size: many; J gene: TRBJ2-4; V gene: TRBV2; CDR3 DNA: TGTGCCAGCAGTGGGACATCAGGAGACATTCAGTACTTC; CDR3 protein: CASSGTSGDIQYF
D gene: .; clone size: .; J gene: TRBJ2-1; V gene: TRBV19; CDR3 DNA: TGTGCCAGTAGCCCTGGACCGGGCCCTGAGCAGTTCTTC; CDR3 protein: CASSPGPGPEQFF
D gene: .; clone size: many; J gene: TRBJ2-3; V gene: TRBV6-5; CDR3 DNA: TGTGCCAGCAGTTATCGGGGTCATACGCAGTATTTT; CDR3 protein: CASSYRGHTQYF